The present entry profiles one T cell receptor (beta chain) with its context. Its antigen remains unidentified. V dropped 6 bases and J dropped 0; count of bases not matched to a gene: 10. The CDR3 spans 17 residues. Germline CDR1 MNHEY, CDR2 SMNVEV (reference sequence). This sample stems from a study of cytomegalovirus exposure and HLA in healthy donors. Regarding the study as a whole: Associated with cytomegalovirus, according to the listing, were 150 to 200 TCR beta chains.

The primer mix had 60 Vbeta and 13 Jbeta primers. Clones were sequenced by immunoSEQ multiplex PCR, and TCRdb holds only the in-frame ones, with some missing. This sample yields around 120,000 clones, of which 65% to 80% are seen a single time; about 3% belongs to the top ten. V usage is TRBV27 and J usage is TRBJ2-1; TRBD1 aligns across 8 bases. This TCR came from a man under 40 in good health and CMV-seronegative. The sequenced sample consisted of PBMCs. Here the CDR3 DNA reads TGTGCCAGCAGACCCACAGACAGGGGCCGCTCCTACAATGAGCAGTTCTTC. Translated, it gives CASRPTDRGRSYNEQFF.